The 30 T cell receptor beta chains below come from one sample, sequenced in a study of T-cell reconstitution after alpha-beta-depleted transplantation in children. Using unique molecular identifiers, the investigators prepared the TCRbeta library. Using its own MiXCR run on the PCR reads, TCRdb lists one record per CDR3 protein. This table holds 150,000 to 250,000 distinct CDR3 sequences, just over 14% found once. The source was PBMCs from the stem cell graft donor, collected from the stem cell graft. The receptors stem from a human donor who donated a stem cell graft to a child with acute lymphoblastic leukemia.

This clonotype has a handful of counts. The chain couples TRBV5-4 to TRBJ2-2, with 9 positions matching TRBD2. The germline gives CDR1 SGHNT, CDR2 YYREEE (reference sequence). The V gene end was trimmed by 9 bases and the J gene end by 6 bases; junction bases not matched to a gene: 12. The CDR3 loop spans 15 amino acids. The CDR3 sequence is CATHRAGGPSGELFF. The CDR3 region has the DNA TGTGCCACCCATCGCGCGGGAGGGCCTTCCGGGGAGCTGTTTTTT.

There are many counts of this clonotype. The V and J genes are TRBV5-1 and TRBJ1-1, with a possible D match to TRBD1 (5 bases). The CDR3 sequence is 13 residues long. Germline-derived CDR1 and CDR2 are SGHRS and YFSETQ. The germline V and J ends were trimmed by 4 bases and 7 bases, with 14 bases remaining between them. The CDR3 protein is CASSPGPSFEAFF. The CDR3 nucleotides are TGCGCCAGCAGCCCGGGACCGTCATTTGAAGCTTTCTTT.

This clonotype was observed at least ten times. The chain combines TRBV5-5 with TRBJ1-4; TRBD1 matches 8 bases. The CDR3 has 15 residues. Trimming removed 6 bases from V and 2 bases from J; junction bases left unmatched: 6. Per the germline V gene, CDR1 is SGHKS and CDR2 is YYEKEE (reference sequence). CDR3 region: CASNLHRGTNEKLFF. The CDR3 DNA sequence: TGTGCCAGCAATCTCCACAGGGGGACTAATGAAAAACTGTTTTTT.

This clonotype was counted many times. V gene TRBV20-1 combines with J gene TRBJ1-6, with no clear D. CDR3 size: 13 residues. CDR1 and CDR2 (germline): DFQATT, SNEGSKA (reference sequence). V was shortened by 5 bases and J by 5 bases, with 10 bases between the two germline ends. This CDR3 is CSAGRNNNSPLHF. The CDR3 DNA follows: TGCAGTGCTGGGAGGAACAATAATTCACCCCTCCACTTT.

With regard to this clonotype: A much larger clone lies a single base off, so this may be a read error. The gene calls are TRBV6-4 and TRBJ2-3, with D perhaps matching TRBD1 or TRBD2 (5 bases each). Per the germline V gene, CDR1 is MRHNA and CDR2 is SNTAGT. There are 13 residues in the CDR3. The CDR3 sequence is CASSAPSTGTQYF. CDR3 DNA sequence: TGTGCCAGCAGTGCTCCTAGCACAGGTACGCAGTATTTT.

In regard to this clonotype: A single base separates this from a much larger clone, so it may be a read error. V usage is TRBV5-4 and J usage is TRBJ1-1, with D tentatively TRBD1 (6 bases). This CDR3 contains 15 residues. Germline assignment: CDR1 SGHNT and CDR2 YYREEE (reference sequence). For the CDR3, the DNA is TGTGCCAGTTTCGGATCCCGACAGGTAGCAACTGAATCTTTCTTT. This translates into CASFGSRQVATESFF.

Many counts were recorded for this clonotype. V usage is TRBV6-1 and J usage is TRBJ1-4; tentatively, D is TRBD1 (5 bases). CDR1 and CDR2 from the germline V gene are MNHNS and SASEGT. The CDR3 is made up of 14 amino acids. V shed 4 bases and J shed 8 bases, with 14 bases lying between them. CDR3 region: CASSAGGDREKLFF. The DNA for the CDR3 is TGTGCCAGCAGTGCTGGAGGGGATCGGGAAAAACTGTTTTTT.

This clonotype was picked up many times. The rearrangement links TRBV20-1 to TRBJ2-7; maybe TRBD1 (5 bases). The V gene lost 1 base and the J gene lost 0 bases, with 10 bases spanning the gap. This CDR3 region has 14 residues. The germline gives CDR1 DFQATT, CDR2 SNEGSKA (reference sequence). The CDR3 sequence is CSARGGSSSYEQYF. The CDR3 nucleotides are TGCAGTGCTAGAGGGGGCAGTAGCTCCTACGAGCAGTACTTC.

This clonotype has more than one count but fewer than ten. In nucleotides, the CDR3 is TGTGCCAGCAGTTTCTCCAGATCGGGAGCTTTCTTT. It is translated as CASSFSRSGAFF. This sequence joins TRBV12-3 or TRBV12-4 and TRBJ1-1; D remains unclear. CDR3 length: 12 amino acids. The ends were cut back, 3 bases at V and 10 bases at J, with 12 bases in the middle.

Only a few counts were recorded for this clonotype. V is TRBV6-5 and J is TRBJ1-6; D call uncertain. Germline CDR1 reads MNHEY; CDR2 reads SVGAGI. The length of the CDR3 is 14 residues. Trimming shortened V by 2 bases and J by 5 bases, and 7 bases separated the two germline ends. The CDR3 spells CASSYARDNSPLHF. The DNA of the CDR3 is TGTGCCAGCAGTTACGCCCGAGATAATTCACCCCTCCACTTT.

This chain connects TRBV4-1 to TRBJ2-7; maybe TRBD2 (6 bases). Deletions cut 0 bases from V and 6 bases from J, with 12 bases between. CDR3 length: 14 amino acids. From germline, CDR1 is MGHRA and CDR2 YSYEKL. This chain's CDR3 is CASSQDFSGGEQYF. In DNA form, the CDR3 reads TGCGCCAGCAGCCAAGATTTCTCCGGGGGCGAGCAGTACTTC.

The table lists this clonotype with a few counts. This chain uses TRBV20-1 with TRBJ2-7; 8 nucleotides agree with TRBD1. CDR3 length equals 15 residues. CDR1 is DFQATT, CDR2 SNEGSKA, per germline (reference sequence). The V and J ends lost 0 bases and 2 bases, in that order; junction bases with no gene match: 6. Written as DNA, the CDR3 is TGCAGTGCTAGAGATGGGAGGACAGGGACCTACGAGCAGTACTTC. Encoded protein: CSARDGRTGTYEQYF.

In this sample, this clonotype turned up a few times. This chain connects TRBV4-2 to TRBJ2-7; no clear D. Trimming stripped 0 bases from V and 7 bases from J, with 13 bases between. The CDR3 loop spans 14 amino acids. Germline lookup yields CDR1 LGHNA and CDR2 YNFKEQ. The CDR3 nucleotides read TGTGCCAGCAGCCAAGATTTAGGCCCCTGGGAGCAGTACTTC. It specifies CASSQDLGPWEQYF.

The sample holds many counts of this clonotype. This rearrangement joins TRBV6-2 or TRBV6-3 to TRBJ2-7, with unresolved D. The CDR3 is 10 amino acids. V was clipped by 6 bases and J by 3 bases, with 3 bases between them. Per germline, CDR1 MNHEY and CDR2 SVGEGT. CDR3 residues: CASRDYEQYF. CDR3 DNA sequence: TGTGCCAGCAGGGACTACGAGCAGTACTTC.

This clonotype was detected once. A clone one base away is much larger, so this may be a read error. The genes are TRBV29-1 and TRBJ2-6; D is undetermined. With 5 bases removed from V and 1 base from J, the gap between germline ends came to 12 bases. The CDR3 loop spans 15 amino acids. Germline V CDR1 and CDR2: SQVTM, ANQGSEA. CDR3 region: CSVLVGVSGANVLTF. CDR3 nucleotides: TGCAGCGTTTTGGTCGGAGTATCTGGGGCCAACGTCCTGACTTTC.

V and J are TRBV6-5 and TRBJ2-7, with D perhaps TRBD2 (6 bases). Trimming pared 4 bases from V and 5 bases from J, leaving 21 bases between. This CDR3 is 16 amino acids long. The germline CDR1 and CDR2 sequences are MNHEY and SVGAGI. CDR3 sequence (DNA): TGTGCCAGCAGTTCCCCTAGCCGGAGGGATTGGGACGAGCAGTACTTC. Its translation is CASSSPSRRDWDEQYF.

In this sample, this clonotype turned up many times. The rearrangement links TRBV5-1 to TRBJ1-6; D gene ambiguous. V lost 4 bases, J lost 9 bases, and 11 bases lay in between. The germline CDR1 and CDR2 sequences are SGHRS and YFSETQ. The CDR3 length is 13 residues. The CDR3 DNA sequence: TGCGCCAGCAGCCGTGACAATGCTTCACCCCTCCACTTT. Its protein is CASSRDNASPLHF.

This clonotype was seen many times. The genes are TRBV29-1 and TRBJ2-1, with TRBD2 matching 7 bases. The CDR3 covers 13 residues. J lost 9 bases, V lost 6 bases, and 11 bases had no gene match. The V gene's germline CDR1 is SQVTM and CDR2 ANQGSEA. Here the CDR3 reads CSVGGSQQGEQFF. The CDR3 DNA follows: TGCAGCGTGGGGGGGTCCCAACAAGGTGAGCAGTTCTTC.

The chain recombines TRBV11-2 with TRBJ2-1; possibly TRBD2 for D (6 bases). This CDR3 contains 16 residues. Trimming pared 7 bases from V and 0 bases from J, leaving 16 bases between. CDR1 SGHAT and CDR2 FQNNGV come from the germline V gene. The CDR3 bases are TGTGCCAGCATGGGGCCCCGGGACTTCTCCTACAATGAGCAGTTCTTC. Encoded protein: CASMGPRDFSYNEQFF.

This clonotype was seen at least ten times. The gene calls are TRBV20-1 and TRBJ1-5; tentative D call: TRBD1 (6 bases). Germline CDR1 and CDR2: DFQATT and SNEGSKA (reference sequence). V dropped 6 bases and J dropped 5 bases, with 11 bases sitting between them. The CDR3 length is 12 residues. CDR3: CSALRGDQPQHF. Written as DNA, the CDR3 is TGCAGTGCCCTTAGGGGGGATCAGCCCCAGCATTTT.

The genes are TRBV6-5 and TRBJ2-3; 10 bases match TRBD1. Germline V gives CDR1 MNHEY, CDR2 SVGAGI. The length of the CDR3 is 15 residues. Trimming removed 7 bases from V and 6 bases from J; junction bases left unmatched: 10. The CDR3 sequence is CASTYSGQGKDTQYF. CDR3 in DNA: TGTGCCAGCACCTACTCGGGACAGGGGAAGGATACGCAGTATTTT.

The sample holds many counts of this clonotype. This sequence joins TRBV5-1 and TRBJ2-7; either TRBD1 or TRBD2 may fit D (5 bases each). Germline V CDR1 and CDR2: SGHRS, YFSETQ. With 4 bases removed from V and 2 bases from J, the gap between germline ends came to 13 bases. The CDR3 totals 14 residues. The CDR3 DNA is TGCGCCAGCAGCCTGGGACCCGAGGCCTACGAGCAGTACTTC. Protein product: CASSLGPEAYEQYF.

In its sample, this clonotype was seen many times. DNA for the CDR3: TGTGCCAGCAGCTTGGTAAGGGGCAGCTCACTAGAAGCTTTCTTT. Its protein is CASSLVRGSSLEAFF. The genes are TRBV7-6 and TRBJ1-1, with D possibly being TRBD1 (5 bases). CDR3 size: 15 residues. V was clipped by 3 bases and J by 8 bases, with 19 bases between them. Germline assignment: CDR1 SGHVS and CDR2 FNYEAQ.

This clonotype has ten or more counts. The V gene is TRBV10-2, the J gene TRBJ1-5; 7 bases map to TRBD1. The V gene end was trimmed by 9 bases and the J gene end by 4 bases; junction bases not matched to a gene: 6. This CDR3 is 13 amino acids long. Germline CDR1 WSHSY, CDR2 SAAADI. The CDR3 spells CASTQGGNQPQHF. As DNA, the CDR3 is TGCGCCAGTACCCAGGGGGGGAATCAGCCCCAGCATTTT.

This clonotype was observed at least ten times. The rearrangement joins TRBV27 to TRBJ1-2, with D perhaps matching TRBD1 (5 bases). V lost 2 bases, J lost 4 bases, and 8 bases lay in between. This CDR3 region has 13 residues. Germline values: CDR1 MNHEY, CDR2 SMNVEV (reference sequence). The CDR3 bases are TGTGCCAGCAGTTTAGCGGGGCCCTATGGCTACACCTTC. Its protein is CASSLAGPYGYTF.

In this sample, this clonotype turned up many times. CDR3 sequence reads: CASSLAGWGDGYTF. The CDR3 bases are TGCGCCAGCAGCTTGGCAGGCTGGGGGGATGGCTACACCTTC. The chain has TRBV5-1 and TRBJ1-2, with a possible D match to TRBD1 (5 bases). Germline CDR1 and CDR2: SGHRS and YFSETQ. CDR3 length: 14 amino acids. V was shortened by 0 bases and J by 6 bases, with 12 bases between the two germline ends.

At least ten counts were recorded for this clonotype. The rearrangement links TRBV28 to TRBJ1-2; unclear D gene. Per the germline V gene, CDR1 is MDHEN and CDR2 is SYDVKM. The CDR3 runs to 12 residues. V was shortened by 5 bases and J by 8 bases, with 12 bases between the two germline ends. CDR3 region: CASSPGDAGYTF. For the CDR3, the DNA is TGTGCCAGCAGTCCAGGAGATGCGGGCTACACCTTC.

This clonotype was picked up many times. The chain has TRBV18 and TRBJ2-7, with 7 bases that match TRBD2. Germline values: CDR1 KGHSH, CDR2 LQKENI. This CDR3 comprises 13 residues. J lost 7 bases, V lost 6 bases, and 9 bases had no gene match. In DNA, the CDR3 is TGTGCCAGCTCGAGCGGGATACCCGGGGAGCAGTACTTC. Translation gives CASSSGIPGEQYF.

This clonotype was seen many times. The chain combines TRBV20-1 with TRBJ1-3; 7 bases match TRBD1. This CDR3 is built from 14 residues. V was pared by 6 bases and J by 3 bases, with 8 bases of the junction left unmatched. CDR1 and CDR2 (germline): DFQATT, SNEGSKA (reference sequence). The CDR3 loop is CSASPGQYGNTIYF. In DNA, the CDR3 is TGCAGTGCCAGTCCGGGACAGTATGGAAACACCATATATTTT.

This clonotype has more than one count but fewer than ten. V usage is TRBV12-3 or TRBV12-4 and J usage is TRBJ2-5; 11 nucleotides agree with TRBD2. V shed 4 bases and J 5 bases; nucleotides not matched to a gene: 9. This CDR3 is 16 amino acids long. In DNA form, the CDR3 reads TGTGCCAGCAGTTCCGGGACTAGCGGCCAGTGGGAGACCCAGTACTTC. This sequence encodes CASSSGTSGQWETQYF.